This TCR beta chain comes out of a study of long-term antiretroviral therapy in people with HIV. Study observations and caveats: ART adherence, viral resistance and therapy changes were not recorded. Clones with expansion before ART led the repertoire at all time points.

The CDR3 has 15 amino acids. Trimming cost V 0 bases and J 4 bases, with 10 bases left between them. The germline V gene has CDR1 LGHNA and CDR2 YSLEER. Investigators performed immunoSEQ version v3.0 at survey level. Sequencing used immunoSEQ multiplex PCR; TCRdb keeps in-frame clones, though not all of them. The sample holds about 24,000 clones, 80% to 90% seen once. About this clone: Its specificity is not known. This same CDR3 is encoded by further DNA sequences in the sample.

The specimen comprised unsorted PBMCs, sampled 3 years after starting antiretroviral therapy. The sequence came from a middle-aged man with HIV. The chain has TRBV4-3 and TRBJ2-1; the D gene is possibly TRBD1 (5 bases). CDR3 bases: TGCGCCAGCAGCCAAGATGGAAACAGGTACAATGAGCAGTTCTTC. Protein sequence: CASSQDGNRYNEQFF.